This TCR beta chain was found in a study of cytomegalovirus exposure and HLA in healthy donors. This clone was detected a few times. What it recognizes is unknown. PCR employed 60 Vbeta and 13 Jbeta primers. Repertoires were generated with immunoSEQ multiplex PCR, while TCRdb's copy carries only in-frame clones and drops some. The sample records about 130,000 clones, 8% to 9.5% being singletons. Notes on the study in general: Available immune exposure information was restricted to CMV serostatus only.

The sequence came from a man aged 35-49 years in good health and CMV-seronegative. The material sequenced was PBMCs.

Here the CDR3 DNA reads TGTGCCAGCAGCCAAGGTCACAGGGGCTACGAGCAGTACTTC. Translating gives CASSQGHRGYEQYF. The chain couples TRBV14 to TRBJ2-7, with TRBD1 matching over 7 bases. V dropped 1 base and J dropped 3; count of bases not matched to a gene: 3. Germline-derived CDR1 and CDR2 are SGHDN and FVKESK. The CDR3 has 14 amino acids.